These T cell receptor beta chains were read from a single sample in a study of T cells in Graves' hyperthyroidism and ophthalmopathy. TCRdb reprocessed the multiplex PCR reads via MiXCR and lists one record per CDR3 protein. The table has around 280,000 distinct CDR3 sequences, roughly 13% seen once. What was sequenced was blood. All receptors derive from a woman in her 40s with Graves' hyperthyroidism. Both conserved end residues are part of each CDR3. The order of the fields is J gene, clone size, D gene, V gene, CDR3 protein, CDR3 DNA. A D gene is named only where the DNA matches it firmly. Only some rows state a clone size, as once, few, many or a class for expanded clones.

TRBJ2-7,many,TRBD2,TRBV27,CASSVAGRDEQYF,TGTGCCAGCAGTGTAGCGGGTAGGGACGAGCAGTACTTC
TRBJ2-3,.,.,TRBV5-1,CASCVAAPTDTQYF,TGCGCCAGCTGTGTAGCGGCCCCCACAGATACGCAGTATTTT
TRBJ2-6,few,.,TRBV28,CASSPPAGRSGANVLTF,TGTGCCAGCAGTCCCCCGGCAGGGAGGTCTGGGGCCAACGTCCTGACTTTC
TRBJ1-4,few,.,TRBV10-2,CASSDYRVATNEKLFF,TGCGCCAGCAGTGACTACAGGGTCGCAACTAATGAAAAACTGTTTTTT
TRBJ2-7,many,TRBD2,TRBV5-5,CASSYGLAGFYEQYF,TGTGCCAGCAGCTACGGACTAGCGGGTTTCTACGAGCAGTACTTC
TRBJ2-1,many,.,TRBV9,CASSVRSSAEQFF,TGTGCCAGCAGCGTACGATCGAGTGCTGAGCAGTTCTTC
TRBJ1-1,many,TRBD1,TRBV7-2,CASSFTPTGGAFF,TGTGCCAGCAGCTTTACCCCGACAGGGGGGGCTTTCTTT
TRBJ1-1,many,.,TRBV6-1,CASSVRWNTEAFF,TGTGCCAGCAGCGTCAGGTGGAACACTGAAGCTTTCTTT
TRBJ2-7,few,.,TRBV14,CASSQKFGSSYEQYF,TGTGCCAGCAGCCAAAAATTTGGGAGCTCCTACGAGCAGTACTTC
TRBJ2-1,many,TRBD2,TRBV29-1,CSVLGLAGDNEQFF,TGCAGCGTCCTCGGACTAGCGGGAGACAATGAGCAGTTCTTC
TRBJ2-1,.,.,TRBV20-1,CSTSPRSEQFF,TGCAGTACCAGCCCCCGGAGTGAGCAGTTCTTC
TRBJ2-1,.,.,TRBV11-3,CASSTWSSNEQFF,TGTGCCAGCAGCACATGGAGTAGCAATGAGCAGTTCTTC
TRBJ2-7,.,.,TRBV20-1,CSAYSGLSSYEQYF,TGCAGTGCTTACAGCGGTCTGAGCTCCTACGAGCAGTACTTC
TRBJ2-3,many,TRBD2,TRBV20-1,CSARDALAGADTQYF,TGCAGTGCTAGAGATGCACTAGCGGGAGCAGATACGCAGTATTTT
TRBJ2-1,.,.,TRBV5-6,CASSLAEREQFF,TGTGCCAGCAGCTTGGCCGAGCGGGAGCAGTTCTTC
TRBJ2-6,many,TRBD1,TRBV7-8,CASSPPGQRGLVSGANVLTF,TGTGCCAGCAGCCCTCCGGGACAGAGGGGCCTAGTCTCTGGGGCCAACGTCCTGACTTTC
TRBJ1-3,few,.,TRBV28,CASSSTSYGAGNTIYF,TGTGCCAGCAGTTCTACTTCCTATGGGGCTGGAAACACCATATATTTT
TRBJ1-4,.,.,TRBV12-3/TRBV12-4,CASSLSGGGRGEKLFF,TGTGCCAGCAGTTTATCCGGGGGGGGGCGCGGGGAAAAACTGTTTTTT
TRBJ1-5,many,TRBD1,TRBV6-5,CASSYPGQPVNQPQHF,TGTGCCAGCAGTTACCCGGGACAGCCAGTGAATCAGCCCCAGCATTTT
TRBJ1-2,many,TRBD1,TRBV6-1,CASTSDRGNYGYTF,TGTGCCAGCACGAGCGACAGGGGCAACTATGGCTACACCTTC
TRBJ2-6,.,TRBD2,TRBV14,CASSRRAGVSGANVLTF,TGTGCCAGCAGCCGAAGGGCGGGAGTCTCTGGGGCCAACGTCCTGACTTTC
TRBJ2-1,many,.,TRBV3-1,CASSQAAGPGNNEQFF,TGTGCCAGCAGCCAAGCGGCGGGGCCTGGGAACAATGAGCAGTTCTTC
TRBJ2-7,many,TRBD2,TRBV27,CASSPGLAANEQYF,TGTGCCAGCAGTCCTGGACTAGCGGCCAACGAGCAGTACTTC
TRBJ1-1,.,.,TRBV12-3/TRBV12-4,CASTVGMNTEAFF,TGTGCCAGCACGGTAGGCATGAACACTGAAGCTTTCTTT
TRBJ2-7,many,TRBD2,TRBV30,CAWSLGGSFYEQYF,TGTGCCTGGAGTCTTGGCGGGAGTTTCTACGAGCAGTACTTC
TRBJ1-3,few,.,TRBV2,CASSAVISGNTIYF,TGTGCCAGCAGTGCAGTTATCTCTGGAAACACCATATATTTT
TRBJ2-1,many,.,TRBV28,CASTNSLSYNEQFF,TGTGCCAGCACAAACTCCCTCTCCTACAATGAGCAGTTCTTC
TRBJ1-5,many,.,TRBV18,CASSPSTGSDQPQHF,TGTGCCAGCTCACCTTCCACAGGGAGCGATCAGCCCCAGCATTTT
TRBJ2-3,many,.,TRBV19,CASTNGGIAGTDTQYF,TGTGCCAGTACCAACGGCGGAATAGCGGGCACAGATACGCAGTATTTT
TRBJ1-3,.,.,TRBV6-1,CASNEGGLGFGNTIYF,TGTGCCAGCAACGAGGGGGGGTTAGGGTTTGGAAACACCATATATTTT
TRBJ1-5,few,TRBD1,TRBV20-1,CSANPGGRMDQPQHF,TGCAGTGCCAACCCAGGGGGCAGGATGGATCAGCCCCAGCATTTT
TRBJ2-7,many,.,TRBV30,CAWSGIYEQYF,TGTGCCTGGAGTGGAATCTACGAGCAGTACTTC
TRBJ2-3,many,.,TRBV28,CASSPRTERDTQYF,TGTGCCAGCAGTCCCCGGACAGAAAGAGATACGCAGTATTTT
TRBJ2-1,.,.,TRBV28,CASRLVNEQFF,TGTGCCAGCAGACTAGTGAATGAGCAGTTCTTC
TRBJ1-2,many,TRBD1,TRBV11-3,CASSLGLRDREEYGYTF,TGTGCCAGCAGCTTAGGGCTACGGGACAGGGAGGAGTATGGCTACACCTTC
TRBJ1-4,.,.,TRBV19,CASSGLPRGNEKLFF,TGTGCCAGTAGTGGGTTGCCTCGGGGTAATGAAAAACTGTTTTTT
TRBJ2-7,.,TRBD2,TRBV11-2,CASGGLAGGEQYF,TGTGCCAGCGGGGGACTAGCGGGAGGCGAGCAGTACTTC
TRBJ2-3,few,TRBD2,TRBV29-1,CSAQGASGRAGPTDTQYF,TGCAGCGCCCAAGGTGCTAGCGGGAGGGCCGGTCCAACAGATACGCAGTATTTT
TRBJ1-5,many,TRBD1,TRBV6-1,CASRTGQGGNQPQHF,TGTGCCAGCAGGACGGGACAGGGGGGCAATCAGCCCCAGCATTTT
TRBJ1-5,many,.,TRBV20-1,CSVRQTSNQPQHF,TGCAGTGTAAGGCAGACTAGCAATCAGCCCCAGCATTTT
TRBJ2-1,many,.,TRBV7-9,CASSLQKGLARNEQFF,TGTGCCAGCAGCTTACAAAAGGGGCTAGCGCGTAATGAGCAGTTCTTC
TRBJ1-2,many,.,TRBV3-1,CASSQDYSLYGYTF,TGTGCCAGCAGCCAAGATTACAGCCTGTATGGCTACACCTTC
TRBJ1-2,many,TRBD1,TRBV19,CASSTTGTGGFGYTF,TGTGCCAGTAGTACGACCGGGACAGGGGGATTTGGCTACACCTTC
TRBJ2-5,many,TRBD1,TRBV12-3/TRBV12-4,CASSFTQGAGEETQYF,TGTGCCAGCAGCTTTACCCAGGGGGCTGGCGAAGAGACCCAGTACTTC
TRBJ2-7,many,TRBD1,TRBV2,CASRPGQGIHEQYF,TGTGCCAGCAGACCGGGACAGGGTATCCACGAGCAGTACTTC
TRBJ1-2,.,TRBD1,TRBV30,CAWSDPPRQGPNYGYTF,TGTGCCTGGAGTGATCCCCCTCGACAGGGCCCTAACTATGGCTACACCTTC
TRBJ2-2,few,TRBD1,TRBV24-1,CATRGTGNSNTGELFF,TGTGCCACCAGAGGGACAGGGAATTCGAACACCGGGGAGCTGTTTTTT
TRBJ1-6,many,.,TRBV27,CASSFHNSAPLHF,TGTGCCAGCAGTTTCCACAATTCGGCACCCCTCCACTTT
TRBJ2-7,many,TRBD1,TRBV7-9,CASSTGDRRFYEQYF,TGTGCCAGCAGCACCGGGGACAGGCGCTTCTACGAGCAGTACTTC
TRBJ2-2,few,.,TRBV27,CASSLIPVWESNTGELFF,TGTGCCAGCAGTCTAATTCCGGTGTGGGAGTCGAACACCGGGGAGCTGTTTTTT
TRBJ1-4,many,.,TRBV2,CASGGWNEKLFF,TGTGCCAGCGGGGGATGGAATGAAAAACTGTTTTTT
TRBJ2-3,.,.,TRBV9,CASSVTSNTDTQYF,TGTGCCAGCAGCGTAACTAGCAACACAGATACGCAGTATTTT
TRBJ2-1,many,.,TRBV20-1,CSATIQRSSYNEQFF,TGCAGTGCCACTATTCAGCGGAGCTCCTACAATGAGCAGTTCTTC
TRBJ1-1,few,.,TRBV9,CASSVGGALNTEAFF,TGTGCCAGCAGCGTAGGTGGGGCCCTGAACACTGAAGCTTTCTTT
TRBJ2-3,.,TRBD1,TRBV28,CASSLGQGWSTDTQYF,TGTGCCAGCAGTTTAGGACAGGGATGGAGCACAGATACGCAGTATTTT
TRBJ2-5,many,.,TRBV2,CASRLLQETQYF,TGTGCCAGCAGGTTACTCCAAGAGACCCAGTACTTC
TRBJ1-2,many,TRBD1,TRBV25-1,CASSEALGQGGNYGYTF,TGTGCCAGCAGTGAGGCCTTGGGACAGGGGGGGAACTATGGCTACACCTTC
TRBJ1-3,few,TRBD1,TRBV7-9,CASRLGQGNSGNTIYF,TGTGCCAGCAGGCTCGGACAGGGAAACTCTGGAAACACCATATATTTT
TRBJ2-2,.,.,TRBV20-1,CSAREPRGDGELFF,TGCAGTGCTAGAGAGCCGCGAGGGGACGGGGAGCTGTTTTTT
TRBJ2-7,many,TRBD1,TRBV18,CASSPGTGTYEQYF,TGTGCCAGCAGTCCCGGGACAGGGACCTACGAGCAGTACTTC